These 22 T cell receptor beta chains share one sample of origin, sequenced in a study of blood T cell repertoires in COVID-19. Sequenced by immunoSEQ multiplex PCR; TCRdb stores in-frame clones only, minus some. The sample includes about 54,000 clones, roughly 90% of them seen just once. The sample taken for sequencing was peripheral blood. Receptors originate from a man between 50 and 59 years old with acute or convalescent COVID-19.

The chain couples TRBV24-1 to TRBJ2-5; 8 bases map to TRBD1. Trimming removed 3 bases from V and 3 bases from J; junction bases left unmatched: 17. CDR1 is KGHDR and CDR2 is SFDVKD in the germline V gene. The CDR3 has 19 amino acids. The CDR3 region has the DNA TGTGCCACCAGTGATCATGAGACAGGGGAGTCGGGTCCAGAAGAGACCCAGTACTTC. Amino acids: CATSDHETGESGPEETQYF.

This chain links TRBV6-5 with TRBJ1-1; D perhaps matches TRBD1 (5 bases). Germline V lookup: CDR1 MNHEY, CDR2 SVGAGI. CDR3 length equals 11 residues. V was clipped by 6 bases and J by 10 bases, with 12 bases between them. The CDR3 protein is CASRTQGGAFF. The CDR3 DNA reads as TGTGCCAGCAGGACTCAGGGTGGAGCTTTCTTT.

The V and J genes are TRBV19 and TRBJ2-1; 10 nucleotides align to TRBD1. The CDR3 runs to 15 residues. Per the germline V gene, CDR1 is LNHDA and CDR2 is SQIVND (reference sequence). J lost 6 bases, V lost 2 bases, and 4 bases had no gene match. DNA of the CDR3: TGTGCCAGTAGTATACTCGGGACAGGGGCCAATGAGCAGTTCTTC. The encoded protein is CASSILGTGANEQFF.

The rearrangement joins TRBV19 to TRBJ2-1, with TRBD2 matching 11 bases. Per germline, CDR1 LNHDA and CDR2 SQIVND (reference sequence). The CDR3 spans 18 residues. V shed 10 bases, J shed 8 bases, and the junction held 22 bases outside the gene matches. CDR3 DNA sequence: TGTGCCACCGCAATCCCTACTAGCGGGAGTGGTATGTCGTATGAGCAGTTCTTC. It encodes CATAIPTSGSGMSYEQFF.

This clone turned up a few times. The J gene is TRBJ2-2, the V gene TRBV7-7, with D tentatively TRBD1 (6 bases). Trimming cost V 5 bases and J 1 base, with 8 bases left between them. The CDR3 is made up of 14 amino acids. Germline V CDR1 and CDR2: SSHAT, FNYEAQ (reference sequence). CDR3 in amino acids: CASSTGQNTGELFF. Written as DNA, the CDR3 is TGTGCCAGCAGCACGGGACAGAACACCGGGGAGCTGTTTTTT.

The chain couples TRBV11-3 to TRBJ2-4; D is ambiguous. The CDR3 spans 12 residues. The V gene lost 0 bases and the J gene lost 8 bases, with 5 bases spanning the gap. Looked up from germline, CDR1 is SGHNT and CDR2 is YENEEA. This CDR3 reads CASSLDMYIQYF. The CDR3 coding sequence is TGTGCCAGCAGCTTAGATATGTACATTCAGTACTTC.

The genes are TRBV3-1 (or the pseudogene TRBV3-2) and TRBJ2-7; 7 positions agree with TRBD1. The germline V gene has CDR1 LGHDT and CDR2 YNNKEL (reference sequence). Trimming at V came to 4 bases and at J to 0 bases, leaving 6 bases not matched to a gene. There are 15 residues in the CDR3. CDR3 residues: CASSPHRGISYEQYF. As DNA, the CDR3 is TGTGCCAGCAGCCCCCACAGGGGAATCTCCTACGAGCAGTACTTC.

J is TRBJ1-2 and V is TRBV6-1; 9 nucleotides align to TRBD1. V gave up 1 base and J gave up 13 bases; unmatched junction bases: 10. Germline CDR1 reads MNHNS; CDR2 reads SASEGT. The length of the CDR3 is 14 residues. The CDR3 nucleotides read TGTGCCAGCAGTGAAGTTGAGGGGACAGGGAAGAGCACCTTC. Its protein is CASSEVEGTGKSTF.

The V call is TRBV9, the J call TRBJ1-3, with a weak D call TRBD1 (5 bases). V was trimmed by 4 bases and J by 2 bases, leaving 19 bases between them. The CDR3 contains 17 residues. Germline CDR1 SGDLS, CDR2 YYNGEE. The CDR3 DNA reads as TGTGCCAGCAGCTATAGTGGGGGGTCCGGTGCTGGAAACACCATATATTTT. It codes for CASSYSGGSGAGNTIYF.

The chain couples TRBV6-1 to TRBJ2-5, with D uncertain. This CDR3 region has 14 residues. Germline loops: CDR1 MNHNS, CDR2 SASEGT. V was cut by 3 bases and J by 3 bases, with 11 bases left in between. Here the CDR3 reads CASSEGRLEETQYF. The CDR3, as DNA: TGTGCCAGCAGTGAGGGCAGGCTGGAAGAGACCCAGTACTTC.

The rearrangement joins TRBV11-3 to TRBJ2-3; a weak D match, TRBD1 (5 bases). CDR3 length: 15 amino acids. V was cut by 6 bases and J by 6 bases, with 19 bases left in between. Germline assignment: CDR1 SGHNT and CDR2 YENEEA. The CDR3 region is CASRDRQRTMDTQYF. As DNA, the CDR3 is TGTGCCAGCAGGGATAGACAGCGCACTATGGATACGCAGTATTTT.

This rearrangement joins TRBV7-9 to TRBJ1-4, with TRBD1 as a possible D gene (5 bases). Trimming stripped 2 bases from V and 4 bases from J, with 8 bases between. The CDR3 sequence is 14 residues long. The V gene's germline CDR1 is SEHNR and CDR2 FQNEAQ (reference sequence). The DNA of the CDR3 is TGTGCCAGCAGCTTACGAGACAGTAATGAAAAACTGTTTTTT. It codes for CASSLRDSNEKLFF.

The chain couples TRBV29-1 to TRBJ1-2; 7 positions agree with TRBD1. The V and J ends lost 6 bases and 4 bases, in that order; junction bases with no gene match: 5. This CDR3 contains 12 residues. Germline assignment: CDR1 SQVTM and CDR2 ANQGSEA. The CDR3 is CSVQGQIYGYTF. The DNA of the CDR3 is TGCAGCGTCCAGGGACAGATCTATGGCTACACCTTC.

V gene TRBV18 combines with J gene TRBJ2-5; 7 bases agree with TRBD2. CDR1 is KGHSH, CDR2 LQKENI, per germline. The V segment lost 2 bases and the J segment 1 base; nucleotides outside the gene matches: 1. The CDR3 totals 14 residues. CDR3 nucleotides: TGTGCCAGCTCACCAACTAGCGCCCAAGAGACCCAGTACTTC. Protein product: CASSPTSAQETQYF. The whole variable domain, remainder taken from reference TRBV18 and TRBJ2-5, is NAGVMQNPRHLVRRRGQEARLRCSPMKGHSHVYWYRQLPEEGLKFMVYLQKENIIDESGMPKERFSAEFPKEGPSILRIQQVVRGDSAAYFCASSPTSAQETQYFGPGTRLLVL.

The chain is built from TRBV19 and TRBJ2-3; TRBD1 agrees at 7 bases. V lost 6 bases to trimming and J lost 9 bases; unmatched junction nucleotides: 6. Per germline, CDR1 LNHDA and CDR2 SQIVND (reference sequence). This CDR3 has 12 residues. The CDR3 bases are TGTGCCAGTAGGTCGACAGGGTACACGCAGTATTTT. This codes for CASRSTGYTQYF.

The chain couples TRBV3-1 (or the pseudogene TRBV3-2) to TRBJ2-5, with TRBD2 matching 12 bases. Germline CDR1 LGHDT, CDR2 YNNKEL (reference sequence). J gave up 4 bases and V 4 bases, and 4 bases lay outside the gene matches. The length of the CDR3 is 15 residues. CDR3 sequence (DNA): TGTGCCAGCAGCCTACCGGGACTAGCGGGAGAGACCCAGTACTTC. The encoded protein is CASSLPGLAGETQYF.

The V call is TRBV24-1, the J call TRBJ1-5; D is possibly TRBD1 (5 bases). Trimming shortened V by 8 bases and J by 7 bases, and 14 bases separated the two germline ends. This CDR3 is built from 13 residues. Germline V gene sequence: CDR1 KGHDR, CDR2 SFDVKD. The CDR3 region is CATNGAEGQPQHF. The CDR3 coding sequence is TGTGCCACCAATGGGGCAGAAGGCCAGCCCCAGCATTTT.

The V gene is TRBV27, the J gene TRBJ2-7; 11 bases map to TRBD1. V shed 4 bases, J shed 4 bases, and the junction held 15 bases outside the gene matches. The CDR3 covers 18 residues. In germline, CDR1 is MNHEY, CDR2 SMNVEV (reference sequence). CDR3 region: CASSSRTGGQRGQYEQYF. CDR3 bases: TGTGCCAGCAGTTCGAGGACAGGGGGCCAGCGGGGCCAATACGAGCAGTACTTC.

The genes are TRBV7-2 and TRBJ2-7; TRBD2 is a possible D gene (6 bases). This CDR3 comprises 15 residues. Germline values: CDR1 SGHTA, CDR2 FQGNSA. Trimming took 5 bases from V and 0 from J, leaving 14 bases between them. The CDR3 DNA reads TGTGCCAGCAGCCCCTCCGCGGGGAGCTCCTACGAGCAGTACTTC. Translation: CASSPSAGSSYEQYF.

V and J are TRBV5-1 and TRBJ2-3, with 13 nucleotides matching TRBD2. The CDR3 is 15 residues long. Germline loops: CDR1 SGHRS, CDR2 YFSETQ. V was clipped by 4 bases and J by 7 bases; unmatched bases: 6. DNA of the CDR3: TGCGCCAGCAGCCCCGGGACTAGCGGGGAGAATACGCAGTATTTT. As protein: CASSPGTSGENTQYF. Combining the CDR3 with reference TRBV5-1 and TRBJ2-3 gives the whole variable domain KAGVTQTPRYLIKTRGQQVTLSCSPISGHRSVSWYQQTPGQGLQFLFEYFSETQRNKGNFPGRFSGRQFSNSRSEMNVSTLELGDSALYLCASSPGTSGENTQYFGPGTRLTVL.

CDR3 region: CASSPSGQGTGEQYF. CDR3 DNA sequence: TGTGCCAGCAGCCCGTCCGGACAGGGGACGGGAGAGCAGTACTTC. The chain combines TRBV3-1 (or the pseudogene TRBV3-2) with TRBJ2-7, with 9 positions matching TRBD1. Trimming at V came to 4 bases and at J to 7 bases, leaving 11 bases not matched to a gene. The CDR3 contains 15 residues. Looked up from germline, CDR1 is LGHDT and CDR2 is YNNKEL (reference sequence).

V gene TRBV27 combines with J gene TRBJ2-2, with D possibly TRBD1 on 6 matching bases. From germline, CDR1 is MNHEY and CDR2 SMNVEV (reference sequence). V was shortened by 5 bases and J by 0 bases, with 16 bases between the two germline ends. The CDR3 sequence is 17 residues long. This CDR3 is CASSRRPDSPNTGELFF. CDR3 coding DNA: TGTGCCAGCAGTAGAAGACCGGACAGCCCGAACACCGGGGAGCTGTTTTTT.